Listed below are T cell receptor beta chains from one sample, sequenced in a study of T cells after yellow fever vaccination. TCRdb re-called the 5' RACE reads with MiXCR, one entry per CDR3 protein. In the table there are 300,000 or so distinct CDR3 sequences, around 9.3% of which are singletons. The sequencing here drew on CD4+ T cells sorted from PBMCs, taken 5 days after the yellow fever booster vaccination. These receptors were collected from a man aged 18 to 35 who received the YFV17D yellow fever vaccine. CDR3s include the opening cysteine and the closing phenylalanine or tryptophan. Each record gives: J gene, V gene, D gene, clone size, CDR3 protein, CDR3 DNA. The D gene is left open where the match is weak. Part of the rows lack a size; the others show once, few, many or a class for expanded clones.

J gene: TRBJ1-6; V gene: TRBV11-1; D gene: TRBD1; clone size: -; CDR3 protein: CASSPSDRGRNSPLHF; CDR3 DNA: TGTGCCAGCAGCCCCTCGGACAGGGGGAGGAATTCACCCCTCCACTTT
J gene: TRBJ2-5; V gene: TRBV5-6; D gene: TRBD2; clone size: many; CDR3 protein: CASSFRLRLAEETQYF; CDR3 DNA: TGTGCCAGCAGCTTTCGTTTGAGACTAGCTGAAGAGACCCAGTACTTC
J gene: TRBJ2-3; V gene: TRBV18; D gene: -; clone size: few; CDR3 protein: CASSPPGPAADTQYF; CDR3 DNA: TGTGCCAGCTCACCCCCGGGACCCGCCGCAGATACGCAGTATTTT
J gene: TRBJ2-2; V gene: TRBV20-1; D gene: -; clone size: -; CDR3 protein: CSARKNTGELFF; CDR3 DNA: TGCAGTGCTAGAAAGAACACCGGGGAGCTGTTTTTT
J gene: TRBJ2-5; V gene: TRBV7-2; D gene: TRBD2; clone size: few; CDR3 protein: CASSSDYGSGESQYF; CDR3 DNA: TGTGCCAGCAGCTCCGACTACGGTAGCGGGGAGTCCCAGTACTTC
J gene: TRBJ2-1; V gene: TRBV12-5; D gene: -; clone size: few; CDR3 protein: CASGLVPSNEQFF; CDR3 DNA: TGTGCTAGTGGTTTGGTACCCAGCAATGAGCAGTTCTTC
J gene: TRBJ1-5; V gene: TRBV6-2/TRBV6-3; D gene: TRBD1; clone size: few; CDR3 protein: CASSTGQGQRQPQHF; CDR3 DNA: TGTGCCAGCAGCACCGGACAGGGACAACGGCAGCCCCAGCATTTT
J gene: TRBJ1-3; V gene: TRBV12-3/TRBV12-4; D gene: -; clone size: few; CDR3 protein: CASRSNIAAGNTIYF; CDR3 DNA: TGTGCCAGCAGGTCCAACATCGCCGCTGGAAACACCATATATTTT
J gene: TRBJ2-1; V gene: TRBV11-2; D gene: TRBD2; clone size: few; CDR3 protein: CASSLGWRGGQGEQFF; CDR3 DNA: TGTGCCAGCAGCTTAGGCTGGCGGGGGGGCCAGGGTGAGCAGTTCTTC
J gene: TRBJ1-3; V gene: TRBV7-6; D gene: -; clone size: few; CDR3 protein: CASSLEETGNTIYF; CDR3 DNA: TGTGCCAGCAGCTTAGAGGAGACTGGAAACACCATATATTTT
J gene: TRBJ2-1; V gene: TRBV7-9; D gene: -; clone size: many; CDR3 protein: CASSLSLASSYNEQFF; CDR3 DNA: TGTGCCAGCAGCTTATCGCTAGCGAGCTCCTACAATGAGCAGTTCTTC
J gene: TRBJ1-1; V gene: TRBV7-2; D gene: TRBD1; clone size: many; CDR3 protein: CASSVTGQGRTEAFF; CDR3 DNA: TGTGCCAGCAGCGTAACGGGACAGGGGAGGACTGAAGCTTTCTTT
J gene: TRBJ2-3; V gene: TRBV29-1; D gene: -; clone size: -; CDR3 protein: CSVQPTGGVSTDTQYF; CDR3 DNA: TGCAGCGTTCAACCAACGGGGGGCGTCAGCACAGATACGCAGTATTTT
J gene: TRBJ2-5; V gene: TRBV7-9; D gene: -; clone size: few; CDR3 protein: CASSLGQQHQETQYF; CDR3 DNA: TGTGCCAGCAGCTTAGGGCAGCAACATCAAGAGACCCAGTACTTC
J gene: TRBJ2-7; V gene: TRBV4-1; D gene: -; clone size: -; CDR3 protein: CASCQVGQGMDEQYF; CDR3 DNA: TGCGCCAGCTGCCAAGTCGGGCAGGGTATGGACGAGCAGTACTTC
J gene: TRBJ1-2; V gene: TRBV5-4; D gene: -; clone size: -; CDR3 protein: CASSSGTWNGYTF; CDR3 DNA: TGTGCCAGCAGCTCCGGGACCTGGAATGGCTACACCTTC
J gene: TRBJ2-3; V gene: TRBV5-1; D gene: TRBD1; clone size: few; CDR3 protein: CASGGRDRVKDTQYF; CDR3 DNA: TGCGCCAGCGGGGGCCGGGACAGGGTGAAAGATACGCAGTATTTT
J gene: TRBJ2-5; V gene: TRBV18; D gene: TRBD1; clone size: few; CDR3 protein: CASSPAPGQGQETQYF; CDR3 DNA: TGTGCCAGCTCACCTGCACCGGGACAGGGGCAAGAGACCCAGTACTTC
J gene: TRBJ2-1; V gene: TRBV4-2; D gene: TRBD2; clone size: -; CDR3 protein: CASSQDAKRGWGSYNEQFF; CDR3 DNA: TGTGCCAGCAGCCAAGATGCAAAGCGGGGGTGGGGCTCCTACAATGAGCAGTTCTTC
J gene: TRBJ2-2; V gene: TRBV20-1; D gene: TRBD2; clone size: few; CDR3 protein: CSARARTSGGSNTGELFF; CDR3 DNA: TGCAGTGCTAGAGCTCGGACTAGCGGGGGGTCGAACACCGGGGAGCTGTTTTTT
J gene: TRBJ2-7; V gene: TRBV2; D gene: -; clone size: many; CDR3 protein: CASSDVGAGLKQYF; CDR3 DNA: TGTGCCAGCAGTGATGTGGGGGCCGGCTTGAAGCAGTACTTC
J gene: TRBJ2-5; V gene: TRBV7-2; D gene: TRBD2; clone size: -; CDR3 protein: CASSIVSGGGETQYF; CDR3 DNA: TGTGCCAGCAGCATTGTTAGCGGGGGTGGAGAGACCCAGTACTTC
J gene: TRBJ2-2; V gene: TRBV11-2; D gene: TRBD2; clone size: few; CDR3 protein: CASSLLAGGYAGELFF; CDR3 DNA: TGTGCCAGCAGCTTACTGGCGGGGGGGTATGCCGGGGAGCTGTTTTTT
J gene: TRBJ1-5; V gene: TRBV5-6; D gene: -; clone size: many; CDR3 protein: CASSLVDQPQHF; CDR3 DNA: TGTGCCAGCAGTTTAGTCGATCAGCCCCAGCATTTT
J gene: TRBJ2-3; V gene: TRBV5-1; D gene: -; clone size: many; CDR3 protein: CASSSVGGPDTQYF; CDR3 DNA: TGCGCCAGCAGCTCCGTTGGGGGGCCAGATACGCAGTATTTT
J gene: TRBJ2-5; V gene: TRBV19; D gene: -; clone size: few; CDR3 protein: CASSISGETQYF; CDR3 DNA: TGTGCCAGTAGTATCTCGGGGGAGACCCAGTACTTC
J gene: TRBJ1-5; V gene: TRBV24-1; D gene: -; clone size: -; CDR3 protein: CATSDSRLGSNQPQHF; CDR3 DNA: TGTGCCACCAGTGATTCCCGGCTGGGGAGCAATCAGCCCCAGCATTTT
J gene: TRBJ2-2; V gene: TRBV7-7; D gene: TRBD1; clone size: -; CDR3 protein: CASSLGGQGVPGELFF; CDR3 DNA: TGTGCTAGCAGCTTAGGCGGCCAGGGGGTACCCGGGGAGCTGTTTTTT
J gene: TRBJ1-1; V gene: TRBV5-1; D gene: -; clone size: few; CDR3 protein: CASSRVPSAEAFF; CDR3 DNA: TGCGCCAGCAGCCGAGTCCCATCCGCTGAAGCTTTCTTT
J gene: TRBJ1-1; V gene: TRBV11-2; D gene: -; clone size: many; CDR3 protein: CASSLRPLGFGTEAFF; CDR3 DNA: TGTGCCAGCAGCTTAAGGCCATTGGGGTTCGGCACTGAAGCTTTCTTT
J gene: TRBJ1-1; V gene: TRBV12-3/TRBV12-4; D gene: -; clone size: -; CDR3 protein: CASSRIQGEAFF; CDR3 DNA: TGTGCCAGCAGTCGGATACAGGGTGAAGCTTTCTTT
J gene: TRBJ1-1; V gene: TRBV6-5; D gene: -; clone size: few; CDR3 protein: CASSRGGRNTEAFF; CDR3 DNA: TGTGCCAGCAGTCGGGGGGGTAGGAACACTGAAGCTTTCTTT
J gene: TRBJ1-1; V gene: TRBV20-1; D gene: -; clone size: -; CDR3 protein: CSARDPVNTEAFF; CDR3 DNA: TGCAGTGCTAGAGATCCTGTGAACACTGAAGCTTTCTTT
J gene: TRBJ1-2; V gene: TRBV11-2; D gene: -; clone size: -; CDR3 protein: CASSMGGFYGYTF; CDR3 DNA: TGTGCCAGCAGCATGGGGGGGTTCTATGGCTACACCTTC
J gene: TRBJ1-2; V gene: TRBV12-3/TRBV12-4; D gene: -; clone size: -; CDR3 protein: CASSFLREGMGYTF; CDR3 DNA: TGTGCCAGCAGTTTTCTCAGGGAGGGCATGGGCTACACCTTC
J gene: TRBJ1-1; V gene: TRBV7-9; D gene: -; clone size: few; CDR3 protein: CASSPRELVGAFF; CDR3 DNA: TGTGCCAGCAGCCCGAGAGAATTGGTAGGAGCTTTCTTT
J gene: TRBJ2-1; V gene: TRBV9; D gene: TRBD2; clone size: few; CDR3 protein: CASSVGRGGNNEQFF; CDR3 DNA: TGTGCCAGCAGCGTAGGGCGGGGGGGAAACAATGAGCAGTTCTTC
J gene: TRBJ2-7; V gene: TRBV18; D gene: -; clone size: -; CDR3 protein: CASSLRTYEQYF; CDR3 DNA: TGTGCCAGCTCACTGCGCACCTACGAGCAGTACTTC
J gene: TRBJ2-2; V gene: TRBV27; D gene: -; clone size: few; CDR3 protein: CASSFDDTGELFF; CDR3 DNA: TGTGCCAGCAGTTTTGATGACACCGGGGAGCTGTTTTTT
J gene: TRBJ2-7; V gene: TRBV30; D gene: -; clone size: few; CDR3 protein: CAWSSGFLYEQYF; CDR3 DNA: TGTGCCTGGAGTTCGGGTTTCCTCTACGAGCAGTACTTC
J gene: TRBJ2-4; V gene: TRBV30; D gene: -; clone size: few; CDR3 protein: CAWSDSAIQYF; CDR3 DNA: TGTGCCTGGTCAGACTCGGCCATTCAGTACTTC
J gene: TRBJ2-2; V gene: TRBV5-1; D gene: -; clone size: once; CDR3 protein: CASSLRGEVGELFF; CDR3 DNA: TGCGCCAGCAGCTTGCGCGGGGAGGTCGGGGAGCTGTTTTTT
J gene: TRBJ2-3; V gene: TRBV6-5; D gene: -; clone size: -; CDR3 protein: CASRTGGHRPDTQYF; CDR3 DNA: TGTGCCAGCAGGACCGGGGGGCATCGACCAGATACGCAGTATTTT